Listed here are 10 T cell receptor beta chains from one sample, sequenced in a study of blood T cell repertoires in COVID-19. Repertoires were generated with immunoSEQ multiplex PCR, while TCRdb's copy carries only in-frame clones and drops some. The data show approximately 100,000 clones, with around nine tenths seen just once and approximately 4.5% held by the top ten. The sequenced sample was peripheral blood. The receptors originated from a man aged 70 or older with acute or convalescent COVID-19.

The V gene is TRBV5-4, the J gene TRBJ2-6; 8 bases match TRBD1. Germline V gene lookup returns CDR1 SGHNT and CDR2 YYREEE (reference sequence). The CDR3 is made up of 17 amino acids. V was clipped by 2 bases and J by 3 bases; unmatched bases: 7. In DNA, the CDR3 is TGTGCCAGCAGCTTTTACAGGGGGGCTGTTGGGGCCAACGTCCTGACTTTC. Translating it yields CASSFYRGAVGANVLTF.

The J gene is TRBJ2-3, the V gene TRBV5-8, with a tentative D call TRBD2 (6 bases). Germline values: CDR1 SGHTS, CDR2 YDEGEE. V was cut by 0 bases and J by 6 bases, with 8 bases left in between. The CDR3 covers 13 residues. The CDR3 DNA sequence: TGTGCCAGCAGCTTGGGCGGGATGGATACGCAGTATTTT. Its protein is CASSLGGMDTQYF.

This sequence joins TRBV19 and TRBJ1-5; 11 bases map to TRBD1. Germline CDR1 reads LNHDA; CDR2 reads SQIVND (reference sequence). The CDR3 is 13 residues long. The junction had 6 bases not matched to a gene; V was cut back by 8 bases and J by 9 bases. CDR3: CASRDRGTRPQHF. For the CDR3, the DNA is TGTGCCAGTCGGGACAGGGGGACACGGCCCCAGCATTTT.

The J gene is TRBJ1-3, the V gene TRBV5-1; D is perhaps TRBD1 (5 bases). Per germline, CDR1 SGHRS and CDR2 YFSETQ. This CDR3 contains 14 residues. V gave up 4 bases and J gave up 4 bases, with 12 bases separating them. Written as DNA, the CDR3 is TGCGCCAGCAGCCTGGGACTGCTAGGAAACACCATATATTTT. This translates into CASSLGLLGNTIYF. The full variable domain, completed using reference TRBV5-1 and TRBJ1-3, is KAGVTQTPRYLIKTRGQQVTLSCSPISGHRSVSWYQQTPGQGLQFLFEYFSETQRNKGNFPGRFSGRQFSNSRSEMNVSTLELGDSALYLCASSLGLLGNTIYFGEGSWLTVV.

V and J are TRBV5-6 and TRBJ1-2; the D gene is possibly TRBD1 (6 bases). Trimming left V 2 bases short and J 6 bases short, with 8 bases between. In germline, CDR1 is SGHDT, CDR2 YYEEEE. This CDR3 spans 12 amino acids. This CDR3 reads CASSLQGHGYTF. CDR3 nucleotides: TGTGCCAGCAGCTTACAGGGCCATGGCTACACCTTC.

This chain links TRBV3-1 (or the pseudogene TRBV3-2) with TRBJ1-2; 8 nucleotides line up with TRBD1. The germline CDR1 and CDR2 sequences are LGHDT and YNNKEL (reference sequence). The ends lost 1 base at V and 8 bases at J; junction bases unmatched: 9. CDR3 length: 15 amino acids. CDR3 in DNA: TGTGCCAGCAGCCAAGGGGCAGGGGGCTTCGAAGGCTACACCTTC. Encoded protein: CASSQGAGGFEGYTF.

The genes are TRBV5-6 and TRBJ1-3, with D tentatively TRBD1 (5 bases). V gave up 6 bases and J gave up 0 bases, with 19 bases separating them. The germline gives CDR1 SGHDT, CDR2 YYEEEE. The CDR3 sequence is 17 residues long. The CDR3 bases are TGTGCCAGCAACCTAAACAGGATTTCTCTCTCTGGAAACACCATATATTTT. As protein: CASNLNRISLSGNTIYF.

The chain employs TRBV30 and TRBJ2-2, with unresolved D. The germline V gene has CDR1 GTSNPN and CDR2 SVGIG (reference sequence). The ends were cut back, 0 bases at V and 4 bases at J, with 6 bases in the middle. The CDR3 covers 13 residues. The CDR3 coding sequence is TGTGCCTGGAGTGTACGACTCACCGGGGAGCTGTTTTTT. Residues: CAWSVRLTGELFF.

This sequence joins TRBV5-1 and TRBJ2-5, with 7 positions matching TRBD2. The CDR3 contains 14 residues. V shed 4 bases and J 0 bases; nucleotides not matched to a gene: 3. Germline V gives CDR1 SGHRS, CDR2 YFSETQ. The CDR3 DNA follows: TGCGCCAGCAGCCCAGGACTAGACCAAGAGACCCAGTACTTC. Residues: CASSPGLDQETQYF.

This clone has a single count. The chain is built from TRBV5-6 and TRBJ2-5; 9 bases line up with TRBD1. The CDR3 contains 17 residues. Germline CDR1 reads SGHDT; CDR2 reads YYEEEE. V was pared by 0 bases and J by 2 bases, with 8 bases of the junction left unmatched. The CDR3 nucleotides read TGTGCCAGCAGCTTGGAGGACAGGGGCGGTTATCAAGAGACCCAGTACTTC. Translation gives CASSLEDRGGYQETQYF.